This T cell receptor beta chain was captured by sequencing in a study of blood T cell repertoires in COVID-19. V lost 1 base and J lost 2; bases outside the gene matches: 5. The CDR3 length is 17 residues. Germline CDR1 reads MGHRA; CDR2 reads YSYEKL. Method: immunoSEQ multiplex PCR; TCRdb's copy keeps in-frame clones and lacks some. The top ten hold about 9.1% of the sample, which has around 7,000 clones, about nine tenths seen once. The receptor was derived from a human donor with active COVID-19. The donor label of this sample is uncertain. Specimen: peripheral blood. V is TRBV4-1 and J is TRBJ2-3, with 11 bases identical to TRBD2. CDR3 nucleotide sequence: TGCGCCAGCAGCCAAGGGGTAGCGGGGGGGCCCACAGATACGCAGTATTTT. This sequence encodes CASSQGVAGGPTDTQYF.